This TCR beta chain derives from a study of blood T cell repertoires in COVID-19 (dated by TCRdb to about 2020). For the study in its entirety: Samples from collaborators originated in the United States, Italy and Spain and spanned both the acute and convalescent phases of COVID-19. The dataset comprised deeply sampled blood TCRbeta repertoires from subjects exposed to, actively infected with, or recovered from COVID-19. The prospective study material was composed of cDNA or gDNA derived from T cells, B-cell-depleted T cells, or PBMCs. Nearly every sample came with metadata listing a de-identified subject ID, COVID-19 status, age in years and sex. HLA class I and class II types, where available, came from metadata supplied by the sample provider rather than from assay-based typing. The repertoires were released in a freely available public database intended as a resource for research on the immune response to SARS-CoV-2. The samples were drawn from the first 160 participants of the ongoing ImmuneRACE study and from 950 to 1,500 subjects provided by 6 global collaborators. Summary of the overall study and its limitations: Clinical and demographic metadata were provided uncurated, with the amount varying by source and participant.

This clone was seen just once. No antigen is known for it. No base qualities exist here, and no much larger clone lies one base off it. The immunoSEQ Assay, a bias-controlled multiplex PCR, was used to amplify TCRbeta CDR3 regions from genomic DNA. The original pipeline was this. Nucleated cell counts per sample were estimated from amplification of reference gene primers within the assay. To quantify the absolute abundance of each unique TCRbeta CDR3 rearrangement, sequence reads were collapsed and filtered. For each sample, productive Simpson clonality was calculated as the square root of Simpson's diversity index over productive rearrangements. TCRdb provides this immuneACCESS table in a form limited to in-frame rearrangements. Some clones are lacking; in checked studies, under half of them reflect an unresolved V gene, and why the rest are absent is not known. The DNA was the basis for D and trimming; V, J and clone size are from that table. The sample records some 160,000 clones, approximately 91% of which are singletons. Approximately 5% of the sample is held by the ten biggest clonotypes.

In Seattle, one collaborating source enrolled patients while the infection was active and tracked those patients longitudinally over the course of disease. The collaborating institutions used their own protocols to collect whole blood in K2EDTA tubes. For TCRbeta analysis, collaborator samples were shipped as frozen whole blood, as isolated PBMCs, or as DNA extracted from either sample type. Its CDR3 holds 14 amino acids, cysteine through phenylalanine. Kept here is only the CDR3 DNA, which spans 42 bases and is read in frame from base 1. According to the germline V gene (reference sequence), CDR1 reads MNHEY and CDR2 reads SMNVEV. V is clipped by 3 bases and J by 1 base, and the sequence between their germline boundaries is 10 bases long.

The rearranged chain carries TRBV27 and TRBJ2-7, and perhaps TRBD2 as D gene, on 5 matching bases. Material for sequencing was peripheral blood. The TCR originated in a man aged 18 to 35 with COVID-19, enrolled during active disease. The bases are TGTGCCAGCAGTTTTAGCGTGTCTTCCTACGAGCAGTACTTC. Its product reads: CASSFSVSSYEQYF.